This T cell receptor beta chain was captured in a study of cytomegalovirus exposure and HLA in healthy donors listed by TCRdb under 2017. For the study in its entirety: In an earlier analysis of some 550 of the donors, 250 to 300 Gb of sequence data and about 110 million unique TCR beta sequences from 150 million to 200 million T cells were reported. Roughly 300 gigabases of sequencing data and approximately 93 million unique TCR sequences were included in an early release covering 500 to 750 HLA-typed donors. Among the 398 genotyped donors, around 81% belonged to the genetic ancestry cluster associated with self-reported Caucasian donors. The study aimed to test whether cataloging public T cell receptors could reveal signatures of past pathogen exposure. The study used immunosequencing to profile the T cell repertoires of under 700 subjects and linked those repertoires to cytomegalovirus serostatus. In addition to the first cohort of roughly 700 subjects, a separate validation cohort of 130 or so different subjects was used. To predict cytomegalovirus infection status, the study combined high-throughput TCR immunosequencing, statistical association of individual TCRs with disease status, and machine learning. To study patterns of TCR occurrence, a later analysis re-analyzed previously published TCR beta repertoires from just over 650 donors and added high-resolution HLA genotyping. The later analysis used no new phenotypic data to find candidate immune exposures, relying instead on TCR beta sequences and their occurrence across donors. To decide whether each TCR beta V gene segment behaved as functional or pseudogenic, an earlier analysis of some 570 of the donors relied on high-throughput TCR beta sequencing. Alongside the repertoire data, information on donor age, sex, ethnicity and CMV serostatus was compiled. A later genetic analysis took genome-wide SNP genotypes for about three fifths of the roughly 700 donors and used that subset as a discovery cohort. All discovery cohort repertoires had been generated on a single sequencing platform. HLA typing covered class I and class II loci at four-digit resolution. The number of donors typed differed by locus, with roughly 629-640 for A, B, C, DRB1 and DQB1, 522 for DQA1, under 610 for DPA1, and around 460 for DPB1. Roughly 5 DR-DQ haplotypes were handled as single units for association and clustering, since linkage in the cohort was strong. Among 300 to 500 genotyped donors of the cohort, an average of approximately 200,000 unique TCR beta nucleotide sequences was sequenced per donor, of which about 19% were non-productive.

The cohort was made up of approximately 670 healthy bone marrow donors. At the time of sampling, all cohort members were nominally healthy, though unrecorded immune exposures were likely present. The donor was CMV seronegative and was included in the group of several hundred seronegative cohort members. A peripheral blood sample was collected from each donor, and TCR beta sequencing was performed on peripheral blood mononuclear cells. Genomic DNA extraction from the blood cell samples was performed with the Qiagen DNeasy Blood Extraction Kit. Of note for this clone: Its antigen is unknown. No base quality values were provided; no much bigger clone lies one nucleotide off.

V is shortened by 6 bases, J by 3 bases, and the region joining them spans 17 bases. Sequences KGHSH (CDR1) and LQKENI (CDR2) are obtained from the germline V gene. The CDR3 goes from the cysteine to the phenylalanine over 16 residues. Only the CDR3 part of the read is kept: 48 bases, read in frame from the first base. Overall study outcomes, separate from this receptor: It was suggested by the authors that the approach could potentially be generalized to other disease states and immunological phenotypes. In a later analysis, the rate of TCR association differed among HLA loci, with DRB1 alleles having the most associated TCRs and HLA-C alleles having the fewest. In a later analysis, some 18,000 TCR beta sequences were associated with specific HLA alleles at a false discovery rate of 0.05. V-gene and J-gene trimming of TCR beta chains was associated with a missense DCLRE1C variant in a later genetic analysis, and the association was replicated in an independent cohort. A few of the identified cytomegalovirus-associated TCR beta chains were confirmed in vitro to be specific for cytomegalovirus antigens. A later analysis reported that several top co-occurrence clusters appeared linked to parvovirus B19, influenza, CMV and Epstein-Barr virus. Compared with the approximately 710-donor mean, donors in an Asian-associated ancestry cluster had fewer N-insertions in productive TCRs, according to a later genetic analysis. Roughly uniform sequencing depth across donors was assumed in presence/absence analyses, although this assumption may not hold. In an earlier analysis of some 640 of the donors, most TCR beta V segments were observed in productive rearrangements about 87% or about 30% of the time, broadly matching IMGT annotations. A later analysis found that most CMV-associated TCR beta chains appeared HLA-restricted, with HLA associations seemingly driven largely by CMV exposure. Immune exposure information for the cohort was limited to CMV serostatus. In a later analysis, HLA-associated TCR beta chains showed more clonal expansion and lower generation probabilities than non-associated chains that were equally common. A total of roughly 160 TCR beta chains were listed by the study as associated with cytomegalovirus. Assigning TCR associations to individual alleles was difficult when HLA alleles, especially DR and DQ, strongly co-occurred. Because HLA typing was unavailable for some donors at each locus, only the typed subset was used in association tests. In both the original and validation cohorts, the classifier was reported to diagnose cytomegalovirus status with high specificity and sensitivity. Linkage disequilibrium might explain the correlated functional status among segregating V segments, but an unknown experimental factor could not be ruled out. In this cohort, only TCR beta chains were sequenced, and detectable features were limited by the absence of alpha or paired-chain data. Across donors, most TCR sequences were observed very rarely, whereas some public TCRs were present in many individuals. A cluster of highly shared sequence variants was judged likely to be a technical artifact of the sequencing pipeline. Because counts were too low, more than 15 rarely observed V segments, including chromosome 9 orphons, were excluded from the earlier analysis of 587 of the donors. A further reported finding was that TCR beta sequences accurately predicted the HLA-A and HLA-B alleles for most subjects in the first cohort. The 87-base-pair reads could not distinguish some IMGT-functional V segments, including TRBV6-2 and TRBV6-3, so those segments were excluded.

The method behind the library was the immunoSEQ multiplex PCR assay. A mixture of 60 forward primers for TCR Vbeta segments and 13 reverse primers for TCR Jbeta segments was used in the multiplex PCR. The CDR3 region of rearranged TCR beta genes was amplified from genomic DNA with a multiplex PCR assay. On the Illumina HiSeq System, the amplified TCR beta libraries were sequenced as 87-base-pair reads. The authors processed their data as follows. In a later analysis, roughly 80 million unique TCR beta chains were counted across the roughly 610 repertoires, and around 10 million of these chains were shared by at least two donors. To remove PCR and sequencing errors, raw reads were error-corrected and collapsed into unique sequences using a nearest-neighbor algorithm that merged closely related sequences. CDR3 sequences were aligned to IMGT reference sequences to assign V, D and J gene segments. Each retained sequence needed at least a six-nucleotide match to both a V gene segment and a J gene segment. A rearrangement was called productive if the CDR3 had no stop codons and remained in frame with V and J, and every other rearrangement was called non-productive. CDR3 was defined according to IMGT convention as the region running from the second conserved V-encoded cysteine to the conserved J-encoded phenylalanine. Sequences without an unambiguous match to a single V gene segment were excluded from the earlier analysis of almost 600 of the donors. An earlier analysis of fewer than 650 of the donors classified V segments as functional when productive rearrangements were above 56.7% and as segregating when the standard deviation between donors was above 5%. To diagnose cytomegalovirus status from the catalog of TCR beta chain sequences, a statistical classification framework was built. A later analysis assigned V and J genes by comparing TCR nucleotide sequences with IMGT/GENE-DB human TR gene sequences. A later analysis assigned CDR3 sequences and most-parsimonious VDJ recombination scenarios with the TCRdist pipeline. In a later analysis, every TCR beta chain was defined by the combination of its CDR3 amino acid sequence and its V-gene family, and reads without a unique V-gene family were dropped. In a later analysis, fewer than 600 highly shared, low-generation-probability nucleotide sequences were removed to address suspected cross-contamination and a sequencing artifact. For each public chain, a later analysis derived a clonal expansion index from normalized ranks of inferred template counts within each repertoire. In a later analysis, generation probabilities were computed using a VDJ recombination model fitted to out-of-frame rearrangements, and the results were checked against IGoR. In a later analysis, TCR-TCR, TCR-HLA and TCR-CMV co-occurrence was scored with hypergeometric tests, and a repertoire-size bias correction was applied to TCR pairs. False discovery rates were estimated in a later analysis by permuting HLA or CMV assignments 20 times. A later analysis grouped co-occurring TCRs with DBSCAN, adding TCRdist sequence similarity when clustering within HLA-allele-positive subsets. Repertoires with fewer than 30,000 or more than 120,000 public chains were left out of co-occurrence clustering, as were five repertoires with anomalous nucleotide sharing. TCRdb mirrors the immuneACCESS table, restricted to in-frame sequences. Some clones are absent from its copies; in checked studies, under half trace to an unresolved V gene, and the reason for the others is unknown. The V and J calls and clone size come from that table; D and trimming were worked out from the DNA. This sample is represented by some 60,000 clones; more than 75% of them were singletons. Of the sample, around 5.4% is held by the ten largest clones.

The TCR sequence derives from a male donor in good health and CMV-seronegative. Source material: PBMCs. Rearrangement joined TRBV18 to TRBJ2-2, and possibly TRBD1, on 5 matching bases. The nucleotides read TGTGCCAGCTCCAGAGGTGGACACATCGACACCGGGGAGCTGTTTTTT. It translates as CASSRGGHIDTGELFF.